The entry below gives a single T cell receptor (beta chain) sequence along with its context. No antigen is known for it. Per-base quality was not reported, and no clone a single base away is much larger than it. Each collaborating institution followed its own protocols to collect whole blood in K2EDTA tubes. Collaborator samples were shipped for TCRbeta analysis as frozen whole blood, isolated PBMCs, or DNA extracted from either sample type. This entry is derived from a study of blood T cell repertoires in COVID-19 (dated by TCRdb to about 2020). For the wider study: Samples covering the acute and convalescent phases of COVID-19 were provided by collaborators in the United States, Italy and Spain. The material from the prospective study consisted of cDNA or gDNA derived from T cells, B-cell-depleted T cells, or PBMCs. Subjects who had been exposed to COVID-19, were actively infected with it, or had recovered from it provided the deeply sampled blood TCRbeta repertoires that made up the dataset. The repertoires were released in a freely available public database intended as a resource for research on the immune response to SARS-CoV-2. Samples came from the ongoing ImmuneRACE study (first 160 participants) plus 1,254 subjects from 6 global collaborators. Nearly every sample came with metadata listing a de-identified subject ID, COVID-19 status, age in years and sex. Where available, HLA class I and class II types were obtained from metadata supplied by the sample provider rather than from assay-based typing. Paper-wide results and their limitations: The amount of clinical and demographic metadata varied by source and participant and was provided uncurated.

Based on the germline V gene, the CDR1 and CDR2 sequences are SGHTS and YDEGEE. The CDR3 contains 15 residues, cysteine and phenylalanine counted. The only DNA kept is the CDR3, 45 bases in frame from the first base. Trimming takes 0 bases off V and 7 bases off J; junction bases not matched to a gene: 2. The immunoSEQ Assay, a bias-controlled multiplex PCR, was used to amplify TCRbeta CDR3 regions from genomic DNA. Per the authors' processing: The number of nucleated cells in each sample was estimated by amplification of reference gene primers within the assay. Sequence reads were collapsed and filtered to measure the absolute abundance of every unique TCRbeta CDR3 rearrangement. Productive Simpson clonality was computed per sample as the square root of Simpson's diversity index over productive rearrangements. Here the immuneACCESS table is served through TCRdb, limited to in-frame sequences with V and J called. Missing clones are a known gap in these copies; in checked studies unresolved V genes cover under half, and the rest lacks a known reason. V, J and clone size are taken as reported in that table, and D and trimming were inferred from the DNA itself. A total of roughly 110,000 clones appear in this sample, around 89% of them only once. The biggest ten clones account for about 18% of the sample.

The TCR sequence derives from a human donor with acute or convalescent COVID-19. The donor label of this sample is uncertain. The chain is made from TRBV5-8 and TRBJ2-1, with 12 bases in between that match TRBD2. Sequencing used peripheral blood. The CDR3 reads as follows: CASSLGLAGANEQFF. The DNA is TGTGCCAGCAGCTTGGGACTAGCGGGGGCTAATGAGCAGTTCTTC.